This TCR beta chain was profiled in a study of OX40 agonist ivuxolimab in advanced cancers. In the study overall: Three patients, one with hepatocellular carcinoma and two with cutaneous melanoma, achieved partial responses. Broader study findings: At doses 0.1 to 3.0 mg/kg, CD4+ and CD8+ clones expanded.

The protocol was immunoSEQ multiplex PCR, while the TCRdb copy is restricted to in-frame clones and leaves out a portion. The sample consists of some 80,000 clones, roughly 86% of them appearing once. V gave up 0 bases and J gave up 7 bases, with 17 bases separating them. Germline assignment: CDR1 SGHKS and CDR2 YYEKEE (reference sequence). The CDR3 contains 15 residues. About this clone: The antigen is undetermined.

The sequence derives from an adult with an advanced solid tumor such as melanoma, head and neck, liver or kidney cancer. This material consisted of CD4+ or CD8+ T cells sorted from blood, taken in a trial of the OX40 agonist ivuxolimab. J is TRBJ2-7 and V is TRBV5-5, with D possibly TRBD1 on 7 matching bases. CDR3 coding DNA: TGTGCCAGCAGCTTGGCCGGTCAGGGGGGTTGGGAGCAGTACTTC. Translating it yields CASSLAGQGGWEQYF.